A single sample gave rise to the 13 T cell receptor beta chains below, sequenced in a study of blood T cell repertoires in COVID-19. TCRdb's copy holds only in-frame clones and misses some; the assay was immunoSEQ multiplex PCR. The sample comprises tens of thousands of clones, roughly 82% of which are singletons, and approximately 20% rests with the top ten. Sequenced sample: peripheral blood. The receptors shown here come from a woman aged 55-69 years with acute or convalescent COVID-19.

The chain recombines TRBV5-1 with TRBJ1-5, with TRBD1 matching over 7 bases. J lost 6 bases, V lost 3 bases, and 9 bases had no gene match. The CDR3 has 15 residues. CDR1 is SGHRS, CDR2 YFSETQ, per germline. The CDR3 nucleotides read TGCGCCAGCAGCTCGACAGGGAGTTTAGGTCAGCCCCAGCATTTT. Protein sequence: CASSSTGSLGQPQHF.

This chain links TRBV9 with TRBJ2-5, with 11 bases matching TRBD2. The germline V gene encodes CDR1 SGDLS and CDR2 YYNGEE. The CDR3 runs 14 residues. With 3 bases clipped from V and 6 bases from J, the junction kept 4 bases outside the gene matches. The CDR3 DNA is TGTGCCAGCAGCGGTCTAGCGGGGGGTAAGACCCAGTACTTC. Protein: CASSGLAGGKTQYF.

The chain joins TRBV2 to TRBJ1-2, with 12 bases matching TRBD1. The CDR3 loop spans 14 amino acids. V lost 7 bases and J lost 8; bases outside the gene matches: 8. Per the germline V gene, CDR1 is SNHLY and CDR2 is FYNNEI. The CDR3 region is CASKPGQGAPGYTF. The CDR3 DNA reads TGTGCCAGCAAGCCGGGACAGGGGGCGCCCGGCTACACCTTC.

The J gene is TRBJ1-2, the V gene TRBV19; a possible D gene is TRBD1 (6 bases). Between the trimmed V and J ends, which lost 6 bases and 3 bases, there was a span of 8 bases. The germline V gene has CDR1 LNHDA and CDR2 SQIVND (reference sequence). The CDR3 runs to 12 residues. This chain's CDR3 is CASRQGHYGYTF. CDR3 bases: TGTGCCAGTAGACAGGGCCACTATGGCTACACCTTC.

The V call is TRBV7-9, the J call TRBJ2-3; a weak D match, TRBD1 (6 bases). Trimming shortened V by 5 bases and J by 6 bases, and 21 bases separated the two germline ends. This CDR3 spans 16 amino acids. Germline V gene sequence: CDR1 SEHNR, CDR2 FQNEAQ (reference sequence). DNA for the CDR3: TGTGCCAGCAGCCCACAGGGCTCCTATAAGGGCGATACGCAGTATTTT. Protein product: CASSPQGSYKGDTQYF.

The rearrangement uses TRBV11-3 and TRBJ1-5, with TRBD1 as a possible D gene (6 bases). The ends were cut back, 5 bases at V and 1 base at J, with 15 bases in the middle. Germline loops: CDR1 SGHNT, CDR2 YENEEA. The CDR3 is 16 amino acids. The CDR3 DNA is TGTGCCAGCAGCCCACCCCAGGACAGAAGCAATCAGCCCCAGCATTTT. Residues: CASSPPQDRSNQPQHF.

This chain joins TRBV18 and TRBJ1-2, with TRBD1 identical over 8 bases. The length of the CDR3 is 14 residues. V dropped 6 bases and J dropped 3; count of bases not matched to a gene: 6. Germline V gene data show CDR1 as KGHSH and CDR2 as LQKENI. The CDR3 protein is CASSVDRVDYGYTF. The CDR3, as DNA: TGTGCCAGCTCTGTGGACAGGGTGGACTATGGCTACACCTTC.

V gene TRBV7-3 combines with J gene TRBJ1-1; D call uncertain. The CDR3 is 14 residues long. V was trimmed by 2 bases and J by 0 bases, leaving 7 bases between them. Germline CDR1 SGHTA, CDR2 FQGTGA. The CDR3 loop reads CASSLVAVNTEAFF. As DNA, the CDR3 is TGTGCCAGCAGCTTAGTAGCGGTGAACACTGAAGCTTTCTTT.

The V call is TRBV2, the J call TRBJ1-1; 7 positions match TRBD1. The CDR3 consists of 18 residues. The J segment lost 0 bases and the V segment lost 8 bases, leaving 18 bases of the junction unmatched. Germline V CDR1 and CDR2: SNHLY, FYNNEI. CDR3 sequence (DNA): TGTGCCAGCCATCCCTTGGGCCAGGGGGATGAAATGAACACTGAAGCTTTCTTT. Translation: CASHPLGQGDEMNTEAFF.

The genes are TRBV29-1 and TRBJ2-7; a possible D gene is TRBD1 (6 bases). V dropped 4 bases and J dropped 5 bases, with 12 bases sitting between them. Germline V lookup: CDR1 SQVTM, CDR2 ANQGSEA. CDR3 size: 12 residues. CDR3 region: CSVGAGADEQYF. The DNA of the CDR3 is TGCAGCGTTGGGGCAGGGGCGGACGAGCAGTACTTC.

The genes are TRBV2 and TRBJ2-7, with 9 nucleotides matching TRBD1. The germline V gene encodes CDR1 SNHLY and CDR2 FYNNEI. After removal of 7 bases from V and 3 bases from J, the junction contained 7 bases not matched to a gene. The CDR3 is 14 amino acids. The CDR3 DNA follows: TGTGCCAGCACGTTGACAGGGGGGGGCTACGAGCAGTACTTC. Translated, it gives CASTLTGGGYEQYF.

The genes are TRBV29-1 and TRBJ1-1; 8 bases match TRBD1. The CDR3 is 15 amino acids. Germline V CDR1 and CDR2: SQVTM, ANQGSEA. V was clipped by 2 bases and J by 0 bases; unmatched bases: 5. CDR3 sequence reads: CSVETGGHLNTEAFF. The CDR3 nucleotides read TGCAGCGTTGAAACAGGGGGACACCTGAACACTGAAGCTTTCTTT.

Remarks on this clone: A read error may produce the germline difference seen at one junction end. CDR3 protein: CSARGQNEQFF. CDR3 in DNA: TGCAGTGCAAGAGGACAGAATGAGCAGTTCTTC. The gene calls are TRBV20-1 and TRBJ2-1; TRBD1 is a possible D gene (6 bases). CDR3 length: 11 amino acids. In germline, CDR1 is DFQATT, CDR2 SNEGSKA (reference sequence).